Each of the 30 T cell receptor beta chains below was sequenced from the same sample in a study of liver allograft versus peripheral blood T cells. Study as a whole: Blood and transplanted-liver T cell receptor repertoires from recipients were compared.

One entry per CDR3 protein results from TCRdb running MiXCR on the reads. The sample holds around 15,000 distinct CDR3 sequences; 22% are singletons and the top ten take over 9.5%. The receptors come from a human patient who had a liver transplant. T cells may partly derive from the graft donor.

This clonotype was counted ten times or more. V and J are TRBV10-3 and TRBJ1-1; tentative D call: TRBD1 (6 bases). Germline V gene data show CDR1 as ENHRY and CDR2 as SYGVKD. V was pared by 9 bases and J by 0 bases, with 14 bases between. The CDR3 has 14 amino acids. The CDR3 loop is CAIGAGAMNTEAFF. The DNA of the CDR3 is TGTGCCATAGGCGCAGGGGCCATGAACACTGAAGCTTTCTTT.

The V gene is TRBV9, the J gene TRBJ2-3; D remains unclear. Trimming left V 0 bases short and J 4 bases short, with 3 bases between. Per germline, CDR1 SGDLS and CDR2 YYNGEE. This CDR3 has 12 residues. The CDR3 nucleotides are TGTGCCAGCAGCGTAGACGCAGATACGCAGTATTTT. This gives the protein CASSVDADTQYF.

This clonotype was counted only a few times. The rearrangement joins TRBV27 to TRBJ2-1, with 14 positions matching TRBD2. V was pared by 5 bases and J by 3 bases, with 15 bases of the junction left unmatched. This CDR3 has 20 amino acids. Germline V CDR1 and CDR2: MNHEY, SMNVEV (reference sequence). Here the CDR3 reads CASSRKGTSGSVGFYNEQFF. The CDR3 DNA reads TGTGCCAGCAGTCGTAAAGGGACTAGCGGGAGTGTTGGGTTCTACAATGAGCAGTTCTTC.

CDR3 in amino acids: CACRIWAETDWSIGNTIYF. CDR3 DNA sequence: TGTGCCTGCCGGATTTGGGCAGAGACTGACTGGTCGATCGGAAACACCATATATTTT. V usage is TRBV30 and J usage is TRBJ1-3; D is unresolved. Trimming left V 6 bases short and J 4 bases short, with 31 bases between. The CDR3 is 19 residues long. Germline V gives CDR1 GTSNPN, CDR2 SVGIG (reference sequence).

This rearrangement joins TRBV9 to TRBJ2-6, with D perhaps matching TRBD1 (5 bases). In germline, CDR1 is SGDLS, CDR2 YYNGEE. The CDR3 spans 16 residues. The V end lost 4 bases, the J end lost 1 base, and 12 bases lay between the germline ends. CDR3 in amino acids: CASSLPGLSGANVLTF. DNA for the CDR3: TGTGCCAGCAGCCTTCCAGGGCTTTCTGGGGCCAACGTCCTGACTTTC.

This clonotype was counted many times. V gene TRBV30 combines with J gene TRBJ1-2; TRBD1 is a possible D gene (5 bases). Germline CDR1 and CDR2: GTSNPN and SVGIG (reference sequence). V dropped 0 bases and J dropped 3 bases, with 26 bases sitting between them. The CDR3 has 19 amino acids. CDR3 DNA: TGTGCCTGGAGTGTACTCGGGGAGGGACTCAGCCCGCTTTACTATGGCTACACCTTC. Amino acid sequence: CAWSVLGEGLSPLYYGYTF.

This sequence joins TRBV20-1 and TRBJ2-6, with 7 bases aligning to TRBD2. CDR3 length: 15 residues. Germline values: CDR1 DFQATT, CDR2 SNEGSKA (reference sequence). V shed 1 base, J shed 3 bases, and the junction held 3 bases outside the gene matches. The CDR3 DNA sequence: TGCAGTGCTAGAGGCGGGGAGGGTGGGGCCAACGTCCTGACTTTC. This codes for CSARGGEGGANVLTF.

CDR3 sequence: CASSLRASGSYEQYF. The CDR3 DNA sequence: TGTGCCAGCAGCTTAAGGGCTAGCGGGAGCTACGAGCAGTACTTC. This rearrangement joins TRBV7-2 to TRBJ2-7, with 10 bases that match TRBD2. The junction had 4 bases not matched to a gene; V was cut back by 2 bases and J by 3 bases. Germline V CDR1 and CDR2: SGHTA, FQGNSA. The CDR3 length is 15 residues.

This clonotype is medium-sized (0.01 to 0.1%) by share. The CDR3 bases are TGTGCCTGGAGTCAGGGACAGGGGTATGATTCACCCCTCCACTTT. Protein: CAWSQGQGYDSPLHF. The chain couples TRBV30 to TRBJ1-6, with 10 nucleotides matching TRBD1. Germline assignment: CDR1 GTSNPN and CDR2 SVGIG (reference sequence). The CDR3 consists of 15 residues. Unmatched junction bases numbered 6, after V lost 2 bases and J lost 8 bases.

In its sample, this clonotype was seen many times. The gene calls are TRBV5-4 and TRBJ1-1, with D tentatively TRBD1 (5 bases). Germline values: CDR1 SGHNT, CDR2 YYREEE (reference sequence). CDR3 length: 15 amino acids. V shed 0 bases and J shed 4 bases, with 13 bases lying between them. The CDR3 DNA sequence: TGTGCCAGCAGCTTGGGCGGGGCTCAAGGCACTGAAGCTTTCTTT. Its translation: CASSLGGAQGTEAFF.

This clonotype was counted at least ten times. The chain combines TRBV28 with TRBJ1-1; D is ambiguous. The CDR3 loop spans 13 amino acids. Trimming cost V 7 bases and J 1 base, with 10 bases left between them. Germline values: CDR1 MDHEN, CDR2 SYDVKM. CDR3 amino acids: CASTGWANTEAFF. The CDR3 DNA reads as TGTGCCAGCACAGGCTGGGCGAACACTGAAGCTTTCTTT.

This clonotype was seen a handful of times. The CDR3 nucleotides are TGTGCCAGCAGTTACTCGAAAAGGGACCTAGGAACTAATGAAAAACTGTTTTTT. It yields the protein CASSYSKRDLGTNEKLFF. The chain is built from TRBV6-5 and TRBJ1-4, with D perhaps matching TRBD1 (5 bases). Trimming left V 0 bases short and J 1 base short, with 15 bases between. CDR1 and CDR2 (germline): MNHEY, SVGAGI. The CDR3 is 18 amino acids.

This clonotype occurred many times. The CDR3 DNA reads TGTGCCAGTAGGCCGACAGGAAGGAACAGCTACGAGCAGTACTTC. Translating gives CASRPTGRNSYEQYF. The chain uses TRBV19 and TRBJ2-7; a possible D gene is TRBD1 (6 bases). V was shortened by 6 bases and J by 3 bases, with 18 bases between the two germline ends. The CDR3 has 15 residues. Looked up from germline, CDR1 is LNHDA and CDR2 is SQIVND (reference sequence).

The V and J genes are TRBV7-2 and TRBJ2-2; D is possibly TRBD2 (5 bases). This CDR3 region has 16 residues. The germline V gene has CDR1 SGHTA and CDR2 FQGNSA. The V gene lost 2 bases and the J gene lost 6 bases, with 16 bases spanning the gap. CDR3 residues: CASSLNPLAAAGELFF. DNA of the CDR3: TGTGCCAGCAGCTTAAACCCTCTCGCAGCGGCCGGGGAGCTGTTTTTT.

In its sample, this clonotype was seen a few times. The chain recombines TRBV19 with TRBJ1-5; the D gene is possibly TRBD1 (5 bases). Looked up from germline, CDR1 is LNHDA and CDR2 is SQIVND (reference sequence). With 6 bases removed from V and 0 bases from J, the gap between germline ends came to 15 bases. There are 16 residues in the CDR3. CDR3 in amino acids: CASREYGGDSNQPQHF. In DNA form, the CDR3 reads TGTGCCAGTAGAGAATACGGGGGAGATAGCAATCAGCCCCAGCATTTT.

The rearrangement joins TRBV11-2 to TRBJ2-1; D gene uncertain. CDR1 SGHAT and CDR2 FQNNGV come from the germline V gene. V was shortened by 2 bases and J by 6 bases, with 8 bases between the two germline ends. The CDR3 consists of 13 residues. CDR3: CASSLNWFNEQFF. In nucleotides, the CDR3 is TGTGCCAGCAGCTTAAACTGGTTCAATGAGCAGTTCTTC.

In its sample, this clonotype was seen many times. The rearrangement joins TRBV7-2 to TRBJ2-3; 8 nucleotides match TRBD2. Germline CDR1 SGHTA, CDR2 FQGNSA. The J segment lost 5 bases and the V segment lost 7 bases, leaving 8 bases of the junction unmatched. This CDR3 comprises 14 residues. The CDR3 DNA follows: TGTGCCAGCACCCTTAGCGGGGCGGAAGATACGCAGTATTTT. Amino acids: CASTLSGAEDTQYF.

The chain couples TRBV28 to TRBJ2-7; D uncertain. This CDR3 region has 13 residues. V lost 4 bases, J lost 3 bases, and 10 bases lay in between. The germline CDR1 and CDR2 sequences are MDHEN and SYDVKM. This chain's CDR3 is CASSSLPIYEQYF. The CDR3 nucleotides read TGTGCCAGCAGTTCCCTTCCTATCTACGAGCAGTACTTC.

This clonotype was detected ten times or more. This rearrangement joins TRBV6-2 or TRBV6-3 to TRBJ2-3, with D possibly TRBD1 on 6 matching bases. V lost 5 bases and J 5 bases, leaving 11 bases between the germline ends. Germline lookup yields CDR1 MNHEY and CDR2 SVGEGT. The CDR3 length is 13 residues. In nucleotides, the CDR3 is TGTGCCAGCAGTCGACAGGCTGGAGATACGCAGTATTTT. It translates to CASSRQAGDTQYF.

This clonotype came up a few times. V usage is TRBV6-5 and J usage is TRBJ2-7, with TRBD2 identical over 9 bases. The CDR3 runs 19 residues. Germline CDR1 reads MNHEY; CDR2 reads SVGAGI. With 0 bases clipped from V and 0 bases from J, the junction kept 12 bases outside the gene matches. The CDR3 protein is CASSYSSSGGRGSSYEQYF. The CDR3, as DNA: TGTGCCAGCAGTTACTCGAGTAGCGGGGGCCGGGGGAGCTCCTACGAGCAGTACTTC.

By proportion, this clonotype is medium-sized. The chain combines TRBV6-2 or TRBV6-3 with TRBJ2-6; tentatively, D is TRBD1 or TRBD2 (5 bases each). This CDR3 is built from 20 residues. CDR1 MNHEY and CDR2 SVGEGT come from the germline V gene. The V and J ends lost 4 bases and 0 bases respectively, with 22 bases between them. DNA of the CDR3: TGTGCCAGCAGTTTCTACTCGGGACGGTACCAAAGCTCTGGGGCCAACGTCCTGACTTTC. Translation gives CASSFYSGRYQSSGANVLTF.

This clonotype was observed at least ten times. The J gene is TRBJ2-5, the V gene TRBV7-2; D may be TRBD2 (6 bases). V lost 0 bases and J 4 bases, leaving 9 bases between the germline ends. CDR3 length: 14 amino acids. Germline V CDR1 and CDR2: SGHTA, FQGNSA. The CDR3 DNA follows: TGTGCCAGCAGCTTAGCGGGGGGTGGAGAGACCCAGTACTTC. Amino acid sequence: CASSLAGGGETQYF.

This chain uses TRBV6-1 with TRBJ2-3; 12 nucleotides match TRBD2. Germline assignment: CDR1 MNHNS and CDR2 SASEGT. The CDR3 runs 19 residues. CDR3 residues: CAAGGTRSSGGARSDTQYF. The CDR3 nucleotides read TGTGCAGCAGGAGGGACACGCTCTAGCGGGGGGGCTAGGTCAGATACGCAGTATTTT.

As for this clonotype: The missing conserved phenylalanine or tryptophan at the end of this CDR3 makes a read error likely. J is TRBJ1-1 and V is TRBV27; possible D gene TRBD1, 5 bases. Germline CDR1 MNHEY, CDR2 SMNVEV (reference sequence). The CDR3 has 14 amino acids. V was pared by 0 bases and J by 8 bases, with 13 bases between. CDR3 DNA: TGTGCCAGCAGTTTATCGGGACGGATTACCGAAGCTTTCCTT. Amino acids: CASSLSGRITEAFL.

V gene TRBV5-6 combines with J gene TRBJ1-5; D not certain. The CDR3 extends over 14 amino acids. V lost 2 bases and J 3 bases, leaving 9 bases between the germline ends. In germline, CDR1 is SGHDT, CDR2 YYEEEE. The DNA for the CDR3 is TGTGCCAGCAGCTTACATAACTCCAATCAGCCCCAGCATTTT. Its translation is CASSLHNSNQPQHF.

Many counts were recorded for this clonotype. The chain links TRBV5-4 to TRBJ1-1; D gene uncertain. This CDR3 spans 14 amino acids. Germline CDR1 SGHNT, CDR2 YYREEE (reference sequence). V was clipped by 1 base and J by 3 bases, with 10 bases between them. CDR3 in amino acids: CASSLWQTDTEAFF. CDR3 in DNA: TGTGCCAGCAGCTTGTGGCAGACGGACACTGAAGCTTTCTTT. The full variable domain, its missing parts supplied by reference TRBV5-4 and TRBJ1-1, is ETGVTQSPTHLIKTRGQQVTLRCSSQSGHNTVSWYQQALGQGPQFIFQYYREEENGRGNFPPRFSGLQFPNYSSELNVNALELDDSALYLCASSLWQTDTEAFFGQGTRLTVV.

This clonotype was found many times. This rearrangement joins TRBV7-2 to TRBJ2-3; perhaps TRBD2 as D (6 bases). CDR1 is SGHTA and CDR2 is FQGNSA in the germline V gene. V lost 8 bases and J 0 bases, leaving 18 bases between the germline ends. The CDR3 runs 16 residues. CDR3 loop: CASLSGRRGSTDTQYF. The CDR3 region has the DNA TGTGCCAGCCTAAGTGGGCGGAGGGGTAGCACAGATACGCAGTATTTT.

This clonotype rates as medium-sized (0.01 to 0.1%). V usage is TRBV6-6 and J usage is TRBJ1-2; TRBD1 is a possible D gene (6 bases). The V and J ends lost 5 bases and 6 bases respectively, with 10 bases between them. CDR1 MNHNY and CDR2 SVGAGI come from the germline V gene (reference sequence). The CDR3 has 12 amino acids. Written as DNA, the CDR3 is TGTGCCAGCAGTGGACAGACCGATGGCTACACCTTC. Translation: CASSGQTDGYTF.

V is TRBV9 and J is TRBJ2-1; D gene unclear. The CDR3 extends over 14 amino acids. The germline V gene encodes CDR1 SGDLS and CDR2 YYNGEE. The V end was cut by 3 bases, the J end by 6 bases, with 13 bases between. CDR3 sequence: CASSGVIGRNEQFF. In DNA, the CDR3 is TGTGCCAGCAGCGGGGTAATAGGCCGCAATGAGCAGTTCTTC.

This chain uses TRBV5-4 with TRBJ2-2; the D is unclear. The CDR3 contains 15 residues. The V end was cut by 4 bases, the J end by 0 bases, with 10 bases between. Germline CDR1 is SGHNT and CDR2 is YYREEE (reference sequence). The CDR3, as DNA: TGTGCCAGCAGCCCCTGGACGACGAACACCGGGGAGCTGTTTTTT. This codes for CASSPWTTNTGELFF.